This TCR beta chain was profiled in a study of CD8 T cells in ankylosing spondylitis (dated by TCRdb to the late 2010s). For the study in its entirety: The study set out to find disease-linked TCR variants by profiling T cell receptor beta repertoires in ankylosing spondylitis patients and healthy donors. The full study cohort was made up of 25 ankylosing spondylitis patients and about a hundred healthy donors. Peripheral blood was sampled, and synovial fluid was additionally collected from ankylosing spondylitis patients. What the research found in general, with its limitations: A TCR beta motif made up of several highly homologous amino acid variants appeared to be characteristic of blood from ankylosing spondylitis patients. Some motif variants had previously been reported in the synovial fluid and blood of reactive arthritis patients, which suggests shared mechanisms of disease initiation. A CD8+ phenotype was shown by the disease-linked clones, which were found at relatively low frequencies in peripheral blood. Significant enrichment of the disease-linked clones was reported in matched synovial fluid samples from ankylosing spondylitis patients.

Sequencer: Illumina HiSeq 2500. Quantitative 5'-RACE with molecular barcodes was the method used to prepare the TCR beta libraries. The authors' pipeline ran thus. A new computational method based on a probabilistic model of VDJ rearrangement was used to identify disease-linked TCR variants. TCRdb reran the public reads through fastp at Q25 and MiXCR, keeping productive beta chains. Duplicate CDR3 protein sequences are folded into a single record with the most common DNA and genes. These V and J calls are TCRdb output, not the study's own analysis. The sample has under 300,000 distinct CDR3 sequences on record, over 8.5% of them singletons. Less than 7.5% of the sample is held by the ten biggest clonotypes. From its cysteine to its phenylalanine, the CDR3 spans 14 amino acids. Of the read, only the CDR3 DNA is kept; its 42 bases are in frame from base 1. The junction shows trimming of 0 bases on V and 6 bases on J, and the gene matches do not reach 2 bases of it. From the germline V gene, CDR1 is SGHRS and CDR2 is YFSETQ.

This clonotype was seen many times. No cognate antigen has been identified for it. No per-base quality is available; no much larger clone lies one base away. This TCR was sampled from a male donor with ankylosing spondylitis or in good health (not recorded which). The sequencing sample was made of blood, either unsorted or a sorted T cell fraction (not recorded which). In this chain, TRBV5-1 is recombined with TRBJ1-4; 7 central bases correspond to TRBD1. The sequenced DNA is TGCGCCAGCAGCTTGGGGACAGGAGATGAAAAACTGTTTTTT. Its translation is CASSLGTGDEKLFF.